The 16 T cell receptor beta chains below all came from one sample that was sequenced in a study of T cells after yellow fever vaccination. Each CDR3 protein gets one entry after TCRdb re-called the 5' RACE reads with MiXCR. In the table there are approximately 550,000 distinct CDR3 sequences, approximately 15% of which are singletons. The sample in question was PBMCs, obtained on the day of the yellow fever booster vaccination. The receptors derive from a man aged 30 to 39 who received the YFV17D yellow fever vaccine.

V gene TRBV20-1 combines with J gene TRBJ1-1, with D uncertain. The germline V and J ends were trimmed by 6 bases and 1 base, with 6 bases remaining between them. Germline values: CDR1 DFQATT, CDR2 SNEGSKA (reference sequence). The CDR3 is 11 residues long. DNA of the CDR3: TGCAGTGCCCCCGCGAACACTGAAGCTTTCTTT. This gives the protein CSAPANTEAFF.

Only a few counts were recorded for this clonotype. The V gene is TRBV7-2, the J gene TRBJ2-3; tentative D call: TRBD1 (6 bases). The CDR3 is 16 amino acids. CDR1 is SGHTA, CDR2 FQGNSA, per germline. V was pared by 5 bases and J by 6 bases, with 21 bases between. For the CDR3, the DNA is TGTGCCAGCAGCCGTGACAGGAACCCTTTATGGGATACGCAGTATTTT. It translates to CASSRDRNPLWDTQYF.

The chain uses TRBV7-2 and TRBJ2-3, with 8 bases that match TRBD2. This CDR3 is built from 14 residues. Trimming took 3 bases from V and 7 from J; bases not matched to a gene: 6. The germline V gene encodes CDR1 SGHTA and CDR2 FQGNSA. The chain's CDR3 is CASSLEAGVYTQYF. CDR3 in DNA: TGTGCCAGCAGCTTGGAAGCGGGAGTGTATACGCAGTATTTT.

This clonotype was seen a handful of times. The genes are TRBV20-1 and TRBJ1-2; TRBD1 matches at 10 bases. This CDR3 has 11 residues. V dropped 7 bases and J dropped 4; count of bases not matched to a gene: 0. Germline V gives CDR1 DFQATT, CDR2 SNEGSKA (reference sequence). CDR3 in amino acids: CSGTGGYGYTF. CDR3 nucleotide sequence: TGCAGTGGGACAGGGGGCTATGGCTACACCTTC.

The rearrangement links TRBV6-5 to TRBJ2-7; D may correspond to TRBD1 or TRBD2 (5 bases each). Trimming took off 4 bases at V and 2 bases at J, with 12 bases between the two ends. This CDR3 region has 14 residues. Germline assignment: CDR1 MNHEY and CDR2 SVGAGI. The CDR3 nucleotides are TGTGCCAGCAGTTCCGGGACCCTACCCTACGAGCAGTACTTC. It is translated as CASSSGTLPYEQYF.

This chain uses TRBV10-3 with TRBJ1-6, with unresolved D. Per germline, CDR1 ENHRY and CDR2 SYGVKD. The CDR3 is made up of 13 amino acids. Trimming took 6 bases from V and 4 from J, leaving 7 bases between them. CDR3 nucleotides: TGTGCCATCAGGGCCAGTTATAATTCACCCCTCCACTTT. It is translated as CAIRASYNSPLHF.

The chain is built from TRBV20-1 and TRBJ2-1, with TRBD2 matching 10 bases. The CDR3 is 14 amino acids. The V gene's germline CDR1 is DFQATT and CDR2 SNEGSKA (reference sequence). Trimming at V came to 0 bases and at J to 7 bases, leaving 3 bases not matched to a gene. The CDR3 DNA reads TGCAGTGCTAGAGAACCTAGCGGGAGTAATGAGCAGTTCTTC. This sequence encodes CSAREPSGSNEQFF.

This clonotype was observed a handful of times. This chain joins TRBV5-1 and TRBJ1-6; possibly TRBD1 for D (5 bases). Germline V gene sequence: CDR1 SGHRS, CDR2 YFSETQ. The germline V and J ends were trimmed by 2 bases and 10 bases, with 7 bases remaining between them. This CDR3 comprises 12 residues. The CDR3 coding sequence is TGCGCCAGCAGCTTTGAGGGGTCACCCCTCCACTTT. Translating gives CASSFEGSPLHF.

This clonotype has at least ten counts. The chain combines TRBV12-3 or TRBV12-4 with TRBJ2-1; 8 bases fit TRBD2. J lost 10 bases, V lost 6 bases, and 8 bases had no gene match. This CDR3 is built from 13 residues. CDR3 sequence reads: CASSLKAGGEQFF. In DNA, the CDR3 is TGTGCCAGCAGCCTAAAGGCGGGAGGCGAGCAGTTCTTC.

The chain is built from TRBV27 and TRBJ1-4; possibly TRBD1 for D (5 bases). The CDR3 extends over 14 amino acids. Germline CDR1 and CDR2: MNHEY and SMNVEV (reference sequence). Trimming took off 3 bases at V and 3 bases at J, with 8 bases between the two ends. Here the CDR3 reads CASSFQGPNEKLFF. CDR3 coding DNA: TGTGCCAGCAGTTTTCAGGGCCCTAATGAAAAACTGTTTTTT.

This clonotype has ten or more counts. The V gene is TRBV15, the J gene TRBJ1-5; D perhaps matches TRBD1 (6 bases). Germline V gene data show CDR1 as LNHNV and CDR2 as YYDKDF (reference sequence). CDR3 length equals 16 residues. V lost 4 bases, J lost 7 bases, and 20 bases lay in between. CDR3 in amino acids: CATSTGPPGVGQPQHF. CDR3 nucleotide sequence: TGTGCCACCAGCACCGGCCCCCCAGGGGTGGGCCAGCCCCAGCATTTT.

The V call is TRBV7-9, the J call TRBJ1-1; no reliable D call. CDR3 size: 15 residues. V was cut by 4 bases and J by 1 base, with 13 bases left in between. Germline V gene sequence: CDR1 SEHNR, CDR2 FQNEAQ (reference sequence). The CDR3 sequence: CASSSTYMGNTEAFF. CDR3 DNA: TGTGCCAGCAGCTCCACATACATGGGGAACACTGAAGCTTTCTTT.

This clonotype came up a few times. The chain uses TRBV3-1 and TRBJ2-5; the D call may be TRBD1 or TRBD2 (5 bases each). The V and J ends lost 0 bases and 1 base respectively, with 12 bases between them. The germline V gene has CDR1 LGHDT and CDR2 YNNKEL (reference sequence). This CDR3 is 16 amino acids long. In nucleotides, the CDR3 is TGTGCCAGCAGCCAAGATACCCCGAGGGGCCAAGAGACCCAGTACTTC. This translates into CASSQDTPRGQETQYF.

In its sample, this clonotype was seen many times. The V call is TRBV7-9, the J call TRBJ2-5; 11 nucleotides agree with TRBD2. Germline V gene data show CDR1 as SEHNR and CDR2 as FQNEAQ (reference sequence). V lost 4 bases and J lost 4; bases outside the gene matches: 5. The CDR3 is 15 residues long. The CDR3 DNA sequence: TGTGCCAGCAGCTCGTCACTAGCGGGAGTAGAGACCCAGTACTTC. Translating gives CASSSSLAGVETQYF.

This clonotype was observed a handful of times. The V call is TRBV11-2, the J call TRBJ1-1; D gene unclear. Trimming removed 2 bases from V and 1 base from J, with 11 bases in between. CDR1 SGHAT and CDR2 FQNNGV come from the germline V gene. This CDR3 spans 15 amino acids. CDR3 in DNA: TGTGCCAGCAGCTTATTGCTCGCCGGGAACACTGAAGCTTTCTTT. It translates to CASSLLLAGNTEAFF.

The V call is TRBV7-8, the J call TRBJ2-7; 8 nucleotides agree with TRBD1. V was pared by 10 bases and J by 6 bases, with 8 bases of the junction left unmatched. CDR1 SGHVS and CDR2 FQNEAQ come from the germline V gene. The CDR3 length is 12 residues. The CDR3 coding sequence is TGTGCCACCAGGGGGCTAGCGATCGAGCAGTACTTC. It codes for CATRGLAIEQYF.